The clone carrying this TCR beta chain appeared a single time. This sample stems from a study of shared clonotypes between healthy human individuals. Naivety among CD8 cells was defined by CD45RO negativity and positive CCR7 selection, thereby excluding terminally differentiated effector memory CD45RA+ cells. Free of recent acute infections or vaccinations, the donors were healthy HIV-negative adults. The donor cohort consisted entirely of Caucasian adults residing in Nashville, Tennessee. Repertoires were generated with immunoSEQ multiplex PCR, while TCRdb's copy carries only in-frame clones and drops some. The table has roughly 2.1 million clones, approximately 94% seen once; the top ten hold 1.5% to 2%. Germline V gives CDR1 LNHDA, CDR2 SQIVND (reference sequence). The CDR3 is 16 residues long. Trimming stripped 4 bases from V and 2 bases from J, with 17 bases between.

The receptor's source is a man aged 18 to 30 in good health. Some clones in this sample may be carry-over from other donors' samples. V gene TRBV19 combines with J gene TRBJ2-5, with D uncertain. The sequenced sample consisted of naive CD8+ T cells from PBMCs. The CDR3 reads CASSSDSRILQETQYF. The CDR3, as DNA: TGTGCCAGTAGTAGCGACTCTAGGATTTTACAAGAGACCCAGTACTTC.